These T cell receptor beta chains were read from a single sample in a study of blood T cells in healthy people across ages. TCRdb re-called the 5' RACE reads through MiXCR, storing one row per CDR3 protein. The sample holds some 1.4 million distinct CDR3 sequences, roughly 40% seen once. The sequenced sample consisted of blood. The receptors derive from a woman in her late teens or twenties in good health. The CDR3 runs from the conserved cysteine through the conserved F or W.

J gene: TRBJ2-1; V gene: TRBV12-5; CDR3 protein: CASGLEMEQFF
J gene: TRBJ2-3; V gene: TRBV5-1; CDR3 protein: CASSTGTSPSTDTQYF
J gene: TRBJ1-2; V gene: TRBV20-1; CDR3 protein: CSARVPTGDPYGYTF
J gene: TRBJ2-4; V gene: TRBV10-3; CDR3 protein: CANAGVEGNIQYF
J gene: TRBJ1-5; V gene: TRBV12-3/TRBV12-4; CDR3 protein: CASSPGGANQPQHF
J gene: TRBJ2-1; V gene: TRBV7-9; CDR3 protein: CASSPSGDIQFF
J gene: TRBJ2-7; V gene: TRBV6-1; CDR3 protein: CASSPEGDNFYEQYF
J gene: TRBJ2-5; V gene: TRBV10-3; CDR3 protein: CAISEVRGPKGETQYF
J gene: TRBJ2-7; V gene: TRBV6-5; CDR3 protein: CASSSRRLSESEQYF
J gene: NA; V gene: TRBV9; CDR3 protein: CASSVEGTSFYEQYF
J gene: TRBJ2-5; V gene: TRBV20-1; CDR3 protein: CSAIDRIQETQYF
J gene: TRBJ2-3; V gene: TRBV7-7; CDR3 protein: CASSPMGHREQYF
J gene: TRBJ2-5; V gene: TRBV5-4; CDR3 protein: CASSLGSSSKETQYF
J gene: TRBJ1-1; V gene: TRBV7-2; CDR3 protein: CASSSSPQGTSATEAFF
J gene: TRBJ2-5; V gene: TRBV20-1; CDR3 protein: CSAKPGGNQETQYF
J gene: TRBJ2-7; V gene: TRBV7-8; CDR3 protein: CASSIAEHGAKNEQYF
J gene: TRBJ2-1; V gene: TRBV6-2/TRBV6-3; CDR3 protein: CASSSPRLAGGMSEQFF
J gene: TRBJ1-1; V gene: TRBV6-5; CDR3 protein: CASSYSRTDTEAFF
J gene: TRBJ2-2; V gene: TRBV7-9; CDR3 protein: CASSPEGHLNTGELFF
J gene: TRBJ2-7; V gene: TRBV20-1; CDR3 protein: CSARGTRAYEQYF
J gene: TRBJ2-2; V gene: TRBV24-1; CDR3 protein: CATSKDRVNTGELFF
J gene: TRBJ2-7; V gene: TRBV20-1; CDR3 protein: CSARDAARDKGEQYF
J gene: TRBJ2-2; V gene: TRBV6-1; CDR3 protein: CASRPQPNTGELFF
J gene: TRBJ2-6; V gene: TRBV5-5; CDR3 protein: CASSAAGSGANVLTF
J gene: TRBJ2-4; V gene: TRBV20-1; CDR3 protein: CSARDLAGEENIQYF
J gene: TRBJ2-1; V gene: TRBV20-1; CDR3 protein: CSAAPPAVRGIYNEQFF
J gene: TRBJ2-1; V gene: TRBV5-6; CDR3 protein: CASSLVDRVYNEQFF
J gene: TRBJ2-5; V gene: TRBV7-9; CDR3 protein: CASSLLTLMQETQYF
J gene: TRBJ2-1; V gene: TRBV27; CDR3 protein: CASSRQGGMNEQFF
J gene: TRBJ1-1; V gene: TRBV5-1; CDR3 protein: CASSPSGVSTEAFF
J gene: TRBJ2-5; V gene: TRBV11-2; CDR3 protein: CASSSLTAQRWGGYF
J gene: TRBJ1-3; V gene: TRBV15; CDR3 protein: CATGTDGNTIYF
J gene: TRBJ2-5; V gene: TRBV29-1; CDR3 protein: CSVDSGRVKWAQYF
J gene: TRBJ1-1; V gene: TRBV29-1; CDR3 protein: CSGMGRMNTEAFF
J gene: TRBJ2-7; V gene: TRBV12-3/TRBV12-4; CDR3 protein: CASSLWIRGRLGYEQYF
J gene: TRBJ2-2; V gene: TRBV24-1; CDR3 protein: CATSDLLGTGELFF
J gene: TRBJ2-5; V gene: TRBV6-6; CDR3 protein: CASSPLAETQYF
J gene: TRBJ2-6; V gene: TRBV10-3; CDR3 protein: CATSSNSGANVLTF
J gene: TRBJ2-3; V gene: TRBV6-1; CDR3 protein: CASSTLGGGRTDTQYF
J gene: TRBJ2-5; V gene: TRBV9; CDR3 protein: CASSVESGLAGVETQYF
J gene: TRBJ1-2; V gene: TRBV29-1; CDR3 protein: CSVSPSQGPNYGYTF
J gene: NA; V gene: TRBV12-3/TRBV12-4; CDR3 protein: CASSFSSPGHLPETQYF
J gene: TRBJ2-7; V gene: TRBV7-9; CDR3 protein: CASRPTGLHYEQYF
J gene: TRBJ1-1; V gene: TRBV5-1; CDR3 protein: CASSAPGQGYPEAFF
J gene: TRBJ2-4; V gene: TRBV29-1; CDR3 protein: CSAVRGAKNIQYF
J gene: TRBJ1-2; V gene: TRBV10-3; CDR3 protein: CAITGYYGYTF
J gene: TRBJ2-3; V gene: TRBV20-1; CDR3 protein: CSARAGAGTDTQYF
J gene: TRBJ2-1; V gene: TRBV7-3; CDR3 protein: CAGSFSGGSYNEQFF
J gene: TRBJ1-1; V gene: TRBV27; CDR3 protein: CASSLLTGVTFF
J gene: TRBJ2-1; V gene: TRBV23-1; CDR3 protein: CASSQSSAGGPNEQFF
J gene: TRBJ1-1; V gene: TRBV5-1; CDR3 protein: CASSLWDMNTEAFF
J gene: TRBJ2-7; V gene: TRBV4-1; CDR3 protein: CASSDSGTTQYF
J gene: TRBJ2-7; V gene: TRBV27; CDR3 protein: CASSFSAERNSYEQYF